This passage covers 17 T cell receptor beta chains from one sample sequenced in a study of radiation and T cells in renal cell carcinoma. The time point: blood 4 weeks post-SBRT, at nephrectomy. The treatment denotes: 15 Gy SBRT to primary tumor, nephrectomy 4 weeks later. Repertoires were generated with immunoSEQ multiplex PCR, while TCRdb's copy carries only in-frame clones and drops some. The top ten hold approximately 2.3% of the sample, which has tens of thousands of clones, approximately 87% seen once. The starting material was blood, obtained from a patient whose treatment included radiotherapy and nephrectomy. The receptors shown here come from a woman aged 55-70 years with renal cell carcinoma.

The V and J genes are TRBV19 and TRBJ2-2, with D maybe TRBD1 (6 bases). V was cut by 6 bases and J by 4 bases, with 18 bases left in between. The V gene's germline CDR1 is LNHDA and CDR2 SQIVND (reference sequence). This CDR3 has 16 amino acids. The CDR3 protein is CASSGWARGLTGELFF. CDR3 coding DNA: TGTGCCAGTAGCGGATGGGCCAGGGGTCTCACCGGGGAGCTGTTTTTT.

J is TRBJ2-2 and V is TRBV30, with D perhaps matching TRBD1 (5 bases). This CDR3 is 14 amino acids long. The V end was cut by 5 bases, the J end by 1 base, with 11 bases between. Germline loops: CDR1 GTSNPN, CDR2 SVGIG (reference sequence). The CDR3 sequence is CAWQRDRNTGELFF. CDR3 DNA sequence: TGTGCCTGGCAAAGAGACAGGAACACCGGGGAGCTGTTTTTT.

This clone is medium-sized. The rearrangement uses TRBV29-1 and TRBJ1-1; D unresolved. Trimming left V 1 base short and J 4 bases short, with 10 bases between. The germline gives CDR1 SQVTM, CDR2 ANQGSEA. There are 13 residues in the CDR3. The CDR3 DNA is TGCAGCGTTGAAGGAAGACCCAGCACTGAAGCTTTCTTT. Translated: CSVEGRPSTEAFF.

The J gene is TRBJ2-7, the V gene TRBV7-9; D gene uncertain. Germline assignment: CDR1 SEHNR and CDR2 FQNEAQ (reference sequence). The CDR3 runs to 13 residues. The V gene lost 3 bases and the J gene lost 13 bases, with 19 bases spanning the gap. The CDR3 DNA is TGTGCCAGCAGCTTTTCATCCGGGTCTCTCTCCTACTTC. The encoded protein is CASSFSSGSLSYF.

CDR3 DNA: TGTGCCAGTCAACCGACGGCCCCAACTAATGAAAAACTGTTTTTT. Residues: CASQPTAPTNEKLFF. This sequence joins TRBV11-2 and TRBJ1-4, with D uncertain. Between the trimmed V and J ends, which lost 9 bases and 0 bases, there was a span of 14 bases. The germline gives CDR1 SGHAT, CDR2 FQNNGV. The CDR3 length is 15 residues.

V and J are TRBV29-1 and TRBJ1-2; 7 nucleotides agree with TRBD1. V dropped 7 bases and J dropped 7; count of bases not matched to a gene: 12. From germline, CDR1 is SQVTM and CDR2 ANQGSEA. The CDR3 is 13 residues long. The CDR3: CSGQAQGVGGYTF. The CDR3 DNA is TGCAGCGGCCAAGCGCAGGGGGTTGGTGGCTACACCTTC.

V and J are TRBV6-5 and TRBJ1-2, with D hard to call. CDR3 size: 13 residues. Germline CDR1 MNHEY, CDR2 SVGAGI. The V end was cut by 3 bases, the J end by 5 bases, with 10 bases between. The CDR3 DNA is TGTGCCAGCAGTTATGTCGAACAGTATGGCTACACCTTC. Encoded protein: CASSYVEQYGYTF.

The J gene is TRBJ2-2, the V gene TRBV30, with 7 bases aligning to TRBD1. CDR3 size: 21 residues. V gave up 0 bases and J gave up 3 bases; unmatched junction bases: 22. Germline V gene lookup returns CDR1 GTSNPN and CDR2 SVGIG (reference sequence). The CDR3, as DNA: TGTGCCTGGAGTGTATATCAGGGGGTCAAGGTATCCGTTTCCGACACCGGGGAGCTGTTTTTT. It specifies CAWSVYQGVKVSVSDTGELFF.

This clone occurred once. The chain recombines TRBV5-4 with TRBJ2-7, with 8 nucleotides matching TRBD2. The CDR3 contains 15 residues. Germline V gene data show CDR1 as SGHNT and CDR2 as YYREEE (reference sequence). Unmatched junction bases numbered 10, after V lost 6 bases and J lost 2 bases. CDR3 region: CASNLPSGPPYEQYF. CDR3 bases: TGTGCCAGCAACCTTCCTAGCGGGCCTCCCTACGAGCAGTACTTC.

The rearrangement uses TRBV29-1 and TRBJ1-1; D is unresolved. Trimming pared 2 bases from V and 6 bases from J, leaving 10 bases between. This CDR3 spans 12 amino acids. Germline values: CDR1 SQVTM, CDR2 ANQGSEA. Here the CDR3 reads CSVESGLAEAFF. The CDR3 nucleotides read TGCAGCGTTGAATCCGGGCTCGCTGAAGCTTTCTTT. Based on the CDR3 plus reference TRBV29-1 and TRBJ1-1, the full variable domain is SAVISQKPSRDICQRGTSLTIQCQVDSQVTMMFWYRQQPGQSLTLIATANQGSEATYESGFVIDKFPISRPNLTFSTLTVSNMSPEDSSIYLCSVESGLAEAFFGQGTRLTVV.

The chain uses TRBV5-4 and TRBJ2-7; 8 bases fit TRBD1. CDR3 length: 13 amino acids. V lost 4 bases to trimming and J lost 6 bases; unmatched junction nucleotides: 6. CDR1 SGHNT and CDR2 YYREEE come from the germline V gene (reference sequence). The CDR3 loop is CASSKGGQGEQYF. CDR3 nucleotide sequence: TGTGCCAGCAGCAAAGGAGGACAGGGCGAGCAGTACTTC. The whole variable domain, remainder taken from reference TRBV5-4 and TRBJ2-7, is ETGVTQSPTHLIKTRGQQVTLRCSSQSGHNTVSWYQQALGQGPQFIFQYYREEENGRGNFPPRFSGLQFPNYSSELNVNALELDDSALYLCASSKGGQGEQYFGPGTRLTVT.

This clone has just a few counts. This chain joins TRBV5-8 and TRBJ1-1; 8 positions match TRBD1. Per germline, CDR1 SGHTS and CDR2 YDEGEE. With V trimmed by 4 bases and J by 4 bases, 6 bases remained unmatched. The CDR3 is 14 residues long. CDR3 sequence: CASSVRQGTTEAFF. The CDR3 nucleotides read TGTGCCAGCAGCGTACGACAGGGGACCACTGAAGCTTTCTTT.

The V call is TRBV18, the J call TRBJ2-7, with 7 positions matching TRBD2. This CDR3 spans 12 amino acids. The germline gives CDR1 KGHSH, CDR2 LQKENI. Trimming took 2 bases from V and 6 from J; bases not matched to a gene: 1. Here the CDR3 DNA reads TGTGCCAGCTCACCATCGGGGGGCGAGCAGTACTTC. This translates into CASSPSGGEQYF.

J is TRBJ2-7 and V is TRBV6-1; D not resolved. Germline CDR1 is MNHNS and CDR2 is SASEGT. CDR3 size: 14 residues. Between the trimmed V and J ends, which lost 7 bases and 2 bases, there was a span of 15 bases. CDR3 DNA sequence: TGTGCCAGCATGAGGAAAGCCAGTCCCTACGAGCAGTACTTC. This sequence encodes CASMRKASPYEQYF.

V gene TRBV5-4 combines with J gene TRBJ1-2; 7 bases are a match to TRBD1. This CDR3 region has 16 residues. Germline V gene lookup returns CDR1 SGHNT and CDR2 YYREEE (reference sequence). J lost 4 bases, V lost 4 bases, and 13 bases had no gene match. The DNA for the CDR3 is TGTGCCAGCAGCGCTTTATCGGACAGGCGGTCCTATGGCTACACCTTC. Translated: CASSALSDRRSYGYTF.

The chain carries TRBV6-5 and TRBJ2-3; 8 bases match TRBD1. The CDR3 loop spans 13 amino acids. Germline loops: CDR1 MNHEY, CDR2 SVGAGI. V gave up 9 bases and J gave up 2 bases; unmatched junction bases: 4. Here the CDR3 reads CASHRGITDTQYF. In nucleotides, the CDR3 is TGTGCCAGTCACAGGGGGATCACAGATACGCAGTATTTT.

The rearrangement links TRBV19 to TRBJ1-1; D is perhaps TRBD1 (5 bases). V shed 1 base and J shed 4 bases, with 22 bases lying between them. Germline V gene sequence: CDR1 LNHDA, CDR2 SQIVND (reference sequence). The CDR3 is 18 amino acids. The CDR3 nucleotides read TGTGCCAGTAGTATAGTTTTTCTTTCAGGGCTTGATACCACTGAAGCTTTCTTT. Its translation: CASSIVFLSGLDTTEAFF.